These T cell receptor beta chains were read from a single sample in a study of blood T cell repertoires in COVID-19. Clones were sequenced by immunoSEQ multiplex PCR, and TCRdb holds only the in-frame ones, with some missing. The table lists 200,000 to 250,000 clones, roughly four fifths of them singletons. The sequenced sample consisted of PBMCs or T cells enriched from blood (not recorded which). Source of these receptors: a woman in her fifties or sixties who had been exposed to COVID-19. CDR3s include the opening cysteine and the closing phenylalanine or tryptophan. Clone size is stated in some rows and not others, as once, few, many or a class when expanded.

j_gene,v_gene,abundance,len,CDR3aa
TRBJ1-2,TRBV5-6,NA,16,CASSSGQDLRIDGYTF
TRBJ1-2,TRBV11-2,NA,13,CASSSGGVYGYTF
TRBJ2-7,TRBV5-5,NA,14,CASSGTVPSYEQYF
TRBJ2-3,TRBV27,NA,13,CASSDFSTDTQYF
TRBJ2-7,TRBV6-5,NA,14,CASSLGDRGYEQYF
TRBJ1-1,TRBV19,NA,12,CASAVRGTEAFF
TRBJ2-7,TRBV6-2/TRBV6-3,once,14,CASSRGTGGHEQYF
TRBJ1-3,TRBV7-9,NA,17,CASSARQGTMSGNTIYF
TRBJ1-1,TRBV7-9,once,14,CASSPPDRNTEAFF
TRBJ2-6,TRBV19,NA,17,CASSSSQGLSGANVLTF
TRBJ1-4,TRBV10-3,NA,14,CAISNRDRNEKLFF
TRBJ2-3,TRBV2,many,16,CASSVGTSGATDTQYF
TRBJ1-5,TRBV4-1,NA,14,CASSQDRGNQPQHF
TRBJ1-3,TRBV7-6,NA,17,CASSPGQADMSGNTIYF
TRBJ1-4,TRBV7-9,NA,15,CASSFDSPTNEKLFF
TRBJ2-6,TRBV5-6,NA,15,CASSLPGSGANVLTF
TRBJ1-2,TRBV28,NA,14,CASTGSQSYYGYTF
TRBJ1-1,TRBV5-1,NA,13,CASSLTENTEAFF
TRBJ2-7,TRBV27,NA,16,CASTPSGGPFVYEQYF
TRBJ1-6,TRBV20-1,few,14,CSASYGTVNSPLHF
TRBJ1-1,TRBV5-1,NA,15,CASSLSGSMYTEAFF